Reported below is one T cell receptor beta chain. Its cognate antigen has yet to be identified. No base qualities exist here, and no much larger clone lies one base off it. TCR CDR3 regions were amplified from genomic DNA by multiplex PCR using the deep immunoSEQ assay. For each cell subset, the extracted genomic DNA was distributed evenly across all wells of several immunoSEQ 96-well plates, and each plate served as one replicate. For sorted subsets, each replicate PCR was loaded with 200 ng genomic DNA, equivalent to about 33,000 T cell genomes. The purified libraries were quantified using a Qubit 3.0 fluorometer, sized with a Bioanalyzer 2100, and then quantified again using the KAPA Library Quantification kit. Each immunoSEQ 96-well plate was sequenced on its own single-read 150-cycle Illumina NextSeq 550 flow cell. For the original study's pipeline: Because the immunoSEQ output held only junctional sequences and lacked quality scores, the filtering could not match the filtering applied to full-length reads. Sequences were annotated with PyIR, a Python wrapper for IgBLAST v1.9, using IMGT germline references to assign V/J genes and CDR3. Reads with weak V/J assignments (E-value above 1e-6), missing CDR3, stop codons, out-of-frame junctions, or ambiguous translated residues were removed. V3J clonotypes were defined by identical inferred V gene, J gene, and CDR3 amino acid sequence. To compute the percentage overlap between repertoires, the number of shared unique clonotypes was divided by the size of the smaller repertoire. Repertoire richness was assessed with RTK rarefaction, the Chao1 estimator, and Recon v2.1 estimates of unobserved clonotypes. Generation probabilities were computed with OLGA for all TCRbeta clonotypes obtained by the gDNA method from a few donors. Held by TCRdb, this immuneACCESS table contains in-frame sequences only and omits some clones. Under half of the omission traces to an unresolved V gene where checked; the cause of the rest is unknown. V and J calls and clone size are those listed in that table; D and trimming were worked out from the DNA. This sample comprises about 110,000 clones, around 64% of them detected only once. Approximately 25% of the sample is in the top ten clones.

From the cysteine through the phenylalanine, the CDR3 covers 13 amino acids. This entry keeps only the CDR3 DNA: 39 bases, framed from base 1. Clipping removes 6 bases from V and 3 bases from J, with 1 as the unmatched junction base count. CDR1 and CDR2 (SGHVS, FQNEAQ) derive from the germline V gene. This record belongs to a study of shared clonotypes between healthy human individuals (dated by TCRdb to between 2020 and 2021). About the study as a whole: A few men and two women, aged 18 to 49 years, made up the cohort. For each donor, CD4 naive and CD4 memory were each run on three plates, CD8 naive on two plates, and CD8 memory on one plate. To estimate repertoire size and how much clonotype sharing occurs between individuals, the study deeply sequenced the blood TCR repertoires of about five healthy adults. To increase sequencing depth and limit assay-specific biases, TCR repertoire library preparation and sequencing were carried out by different laboratories using diverse techniques. Leukapheresis yielded between about 0.9 and 10 billion PBMCs per donor.

The donors were healthy, HIV-negative adults who had no recently reported acute infections or vaccinations. Every donor was a Caucasian adult residing in Nashville, Tennessee, USA. CD8 memory samples consisted of magnetically selected CD45RO+ cells combined with CCR7-negative CD45RA+ effector memory (TemRA) cells. Blood was collected by leukapheresis, and PBMCs were isolated by Ficoll-Histopaque density gradient centrifugation and then cryopreserved in liquid nitrogen vapor phase. Analytical flow cytometry was used to check the purity and quantity of each magnetically sorted T cell population. Genomic DNA was isolated from each sorted fraction and quantified by UV absorbance on a Nanodrop 2000c. Broad study findings and their caveats: Because the study included a small number of donors, the genetic and exposure-history diversity represented was limited. Only blood was sampled, and tissue TCR repertoires likely differ from those in blood. Pairwise subsampling indicated that sequencing depth was expected to affect the degree of clonotype sharing among donors. Across several donors, approximately 4.6% of naive CD4, over 3% of naive CD8, approximately 2.5% of memory CD4, and under 0.45% of memory CD8 clonotypes were shared. Compared with non-shared clonotypes, clonotypes shared by all four sorted-subset donors had higher generation probabilities. Rarefaction of sorted-subset datasets indicated incomplete sequencing despite the large sequencing depth. Estimated clonotype richness was generally larger for naive than for memory subsets.

The rearrangement joined TRBV7-8 to TRBJ1-1; TRBD1 aligns with 10 central bases. The sequencing input was memory CD8+ T cells sorted from blood. Read against the paper, the sample's cell subset or site label means: CD45RO+ cells pooled with CCR7-negative TemRA cells. This clonotype was obtained from a woman aged 25 to 39 in good health. The bases read TGTGCCAGCAGTGACAGGGGGCACACTGAAGCTTTCTTT. It translates as CASSDRGHTEAFF.